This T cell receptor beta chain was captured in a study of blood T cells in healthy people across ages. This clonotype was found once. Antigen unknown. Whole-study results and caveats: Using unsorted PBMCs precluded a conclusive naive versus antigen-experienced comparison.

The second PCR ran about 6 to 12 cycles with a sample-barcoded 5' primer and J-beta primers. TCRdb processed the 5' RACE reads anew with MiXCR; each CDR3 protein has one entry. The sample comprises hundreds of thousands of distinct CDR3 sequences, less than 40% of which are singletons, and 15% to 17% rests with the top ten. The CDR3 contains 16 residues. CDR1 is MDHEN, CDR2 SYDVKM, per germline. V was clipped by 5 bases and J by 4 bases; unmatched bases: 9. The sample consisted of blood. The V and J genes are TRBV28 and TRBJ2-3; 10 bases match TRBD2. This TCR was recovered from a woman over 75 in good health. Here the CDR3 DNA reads TGTGCCAGCAGTGCCCCAGCGGGAGGGCTAGCAGATACGCAGTATTTT. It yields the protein CASSAPAGGLADTQYF. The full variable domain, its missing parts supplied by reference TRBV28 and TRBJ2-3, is DVKVTQSSRYLVKRTGEKVFLECVQDMDHENMFWYRQDPGLGLRLIYFSYDVKMKEKGDIPEGYSVSREKKERFSLILESASTNQTSMYLCASSAPAGGLADTQYFGPGTRLTVL.